The next 23 T cell receptor beta chains were all read from a single sample in a study of blood T cell repertoires in COVID-19. Data came from immunoSEQ multiplex PCR; TCRdb stores just in-frame clones and leaves some out. The data hold about 81,000 clones, with more than 75% observed a single time. Sequencing was carried out using peripheral blood. Every receptor here comes from a human donor in a cohort sampled during active COVID-19.

As regards this clone: This may be a read error, as it is one base from a much larger clone. The CDR3 DNA follows: TGTGCCAGCAGCCCGGGACAGTACGAGCAGTACTTC. Encoded protein: CASSPGQYEQYF. The V gene is TRBV5-6, the J gene TRBJ2-7; 7 nucleotides agree with TRBD1. The germline V gene encodes CDR1 SGHDT and CDR2 YYEEEE. CDR3 size: 12 residues. J was trimmed by 4 bases and V by 4 bases; bases with no gene match: 2.

This rearrangement joins TRBV28 to TRBJ1-1; 7 nucleotides line up with TRBD1. V lost 4 bases and J lost 11; bases outside the gene matches: 4. Germline V CDR1 and CDR2: MDHEN, SYDVKM. The CDR3 length is 11 residues. The CDR3 loop is CASSSPTGAFF. The CDR3 DNA follows: TGTGCCAGCAGTTCCCCGACAGGGGCTTTCTTT.

This chain's CDR3 is CASSLDRGPSPLHF. The CDR3 DNA sequence: TGTGCCAGCAGCTTGGACAGGGGTCCGTCACCCCTCCACTTT. This chain uses TRBV5-4 with TRBJ1-6, with 7 bases identical to TRBD1. The germline gives CDR1 SGHNT, CDR2 YYREEE (reference sequence). The ends lost 0 bases at V and 10 bases at J; junction bases unmatched: 4. The CDR3 covers 14 residues. The full variable domain, in which reference TRBV5-4 and TRBJ1-6 provide the parts outside the CDR3, is ETGVTQSPTHLIKTRGQQVTLRCSSQSGHNTVSWYQQALGQGPQFIFQYYREEENGRGNFPPRFSGLQFPNYSSELNVNALELDDSALYLCASSLDRGPSPLHFGNGTRLTVT.

This clone was seen a single time. The genes are TRBV5-6 and TRBJ2-1; 9 bases line up with TRBD2. Germline CDR1 and CDR2: SGHDT and YYEEEE. With 4 bases clipped from V and 7 bases from J, the junction kept 12 bases outside the gene matches. The CDR3 totals 16 residues. CDR3 amino acids: CASSAGAGGPYNEQFF. The CDR3 DNA sequence: TGTGCCAGCAGCGCTGGGGCGGGGGGGCCATATAATGAGCAGTTCTTC.

J is TRBJ1-4 and V is TRBV2; D is possibly TRBD1 (5 bases). The V end was cut by 8 bases, the J end by 3 bases, with 16 bases between. The germline V gene has CDR1 SNHLY and CDR2 FYNNEI. This CDR3 has 15 residues. CDR3 in DNA: TGTGCCAGCGAAAGAATAGGGGCTTCTAATGAAAAACTGTTTTTT. This gives the protein CASERIGASNEKLFF.

This clone was counted between two and nine times. The J gene is TRBJ1-6, the V gene TRBV9, with 7 positions matching TRBD1. Unmatched junction bases numbered 10, after V lost 3 bases and J lost 4 bases. Germline V gene lookup returns CDR1 SGDLS and CDR2 YYNGEE. The CDR3 consists of 17 residues. CDR3 nucleotide sequence: TGTGCCAGCAGCGCCCCCCGGACAGGACGATATAATTCACCCCTCCACTTT. The encoded protein is CASSAPRTGRYNSPLHF.

The CDR3, as DNA: TGTGCCAGCAGCTTAGGGAGGCGGCGAGGCTCCTACGAGCAGTACTTC. It codes for CASSLGRRRGSYEQYF. The rearrangement joins TRBV7-8 to TRBJ2-7; possible D gene TRBD2, 5 bases. The V end lost 1 base, the J end lost 0 bases, and 13 bases lay between the germline ends. The CDR3 length is 16 residues. Germline CDR1 reads SGHVS; CDR2 reads FQNEAQ.

V is TRBV15 and J is TRBJ1-5, with 9 bases lining up with TRBD1. Trimming removed 3 bases from V and 7 bases from J; junction bases left unmatched: 4. The germline V gene encodes CDR1 LNHNV and CDR2 YYDKDF (reference sequence). CDR3 size: 14 residues. As DNA, the CDR3 is TGTGCCACCAGCAGGGACAGGGGTGGGCAGCCCCAGCATTTT. This sequence encodes CATSRDRGGQPQHF.

The V gene is TRBV15, the J gene TRBJ2-7; TRBD2 is a possible D gene (5 bases). Germline values: CDR1 LNHNV, CDR2 YYDKDF (reference sequence). The CDR3 length is 14 residues. The V end was cut by 5 bases, the J end by 3 bases, with 14 bases between. The CDR3 DNA reads as TGTGCCACCAGCCGGGGAGATTCTGACTACGAGCAGTACTTC. Its protein is CATSRGDSDYEQYF.

This clone appeared a single time. This sequence joins TRBV5-5 and TRBJ2-7; D unresolved. Trimming removed 7 bases at V and 2 bases at J, with 7 bases between. The CDR3 spans 11 residues. CDR1 and CDR2 (germline): SGHKS, YYEKEE (reference sequence). CDR3 bases: TGTGCCAGCTCCCTCCCCTACGAGCAGTACTTC. Its protein is CASSLPYEQYF.

The CDR3 bases are TGTGCCAGCAGCCGCGGGATGACCTACGAGCAGTACTTC. This codes for CASSRGMTYEQYF. The chain couples TRBV14 to TRBJ2-7; TRBD2 is a possible D gene (6 bases). The CDR3 extends over 13 amino acids. V was clipped by 4 bases and J by 2 bases, with 9 bases between them. Per the germline V gene, CDR1 is SGHDN and CDR2 is FVKESK.

The rearrangement uses TRBV3-1 (or the pseudogene TRBV3-2) and TRBJ2-5; 8 nucleotides match TRBD1. The CDR3 is 14 amino acids. The V segment lost 5 bases and the J segment 5 bases; nucleotides outside the gene matches: 7. The germline gives CDR1 LGHDT, CDR2 YNNKEL (reference sequence). This chain's CDR3 is CASSSRTGRETQYF. CDR3 sequence (DNA): TGTGCCAGCAGCTCTAGGACAGGGCGGGAGACCCAGTACTTC.

V usage is TRBV2 and J usage is TRBJ1-6; TRBD1 is a possible D gene (6 bases). The germline gives CDR1 SNHLY, CDR2 FYNNEI. CDR3 length: 15 amino acids. Trimming removed 2 bases from V and 4 bases from J, with 9 bases in between. The CDR3: CASSESGAYNSPLHF. The CDR3 DNA is TGTGCCAGCAGTGAATCAGGGGCGTATAATTCACCCCTCCACTTT.

This chain connects TRBV19 to TRBJ2-2, with TRBD1 matching over 9 bases. The V gene's germline CDR1 is LNHDA and CDR2 SQIVND (reference sequence). The CDR3 length is 16 residues. J gave up 5 bases and V 7 bases, and 11 bases lay outside the gene matches. This chain's CDR3 is CASKGTGRDMTGELFF. As DNA, the CDR3 is TGTGCCAGTAAAGGGACAGGGCGCGATATGACCGGGGAGCTGTTTTTT.

Many counts were recorded for this clone. This chain links TRBV11-2 with TRBJ2-6, with D maybe TRBD1 (6 bases). This CDR3 is 18 amino acids long. Per the germline V gene, CDR1 is SGHAT and CDR2 is FQNNGV. Between the trimmed V and J ends, which lost 5 bases and 0 bases, there was a span of 17 bases. The CDR3 region has the DNA TGTGCCAGCAGCCGAAGGACAGCGCGAACCTCTGGGGCCAACGTCCTGACTTTC. Translated: CASSRRTARTSGANVLTF. Based on the CDR3 plus reference TRBV11-2 and TRBJ2-6, the full variable domain is EAGVAQSPRYKIIEKRQSVAFWCNPISGHATLYWYQQILGQGPKLLIQFQNNGVVDDSQLPKDRFSAERLKGVDSTLKIQPAKLEDSAVYLCASSRRTARTSGANVLTFGAGSRLTVL.

V usage is TRBV7-6 and J usage is TRBJ2-5; 9 bases fit TRBD2. The CDR3 contains 16 residues. Trimming removed 5 bases from V and 2 bases from J; junction bases left unmatched: 9. CDR1 and CDR2 from the germline V gene are SGHVS and FNYEAQ. The CDR3 DNA sequence: TGTGCCAGCAGCCCCAGGCGGGGGGGTATTCAAGAGACCCAGTACTTC. Residues: CASSPRRGGIQETQYF.

The J gene is TRBJ1-2, the V gene TRBV5-1; TRBD1 matches 11 bases. The CDR3 sequence is 15 residues long. CDR1 is SGHRS, CDR2 YFSETQ, per germline. Unmatched junction bases numbered 6, after V lost 3 bases and J lost 5 bases. The CDR3: CASSSRGTGGYGYTF. The CDR3 coding sequence is TGCGCCAGCAGCTCCAGGGGGACAGGGGGGTATGGCTACACCTTC.

CDR3 sequence (DNA): TGCGCCAGCGGAGAAAGCTCTGGAAACACCATATATTTT. Amino acids: CASGESSGNTIYF. The chain combines TRBV5-1 with TRBJ1-3; D is uncertain. V was clipped by 7 bases and J by 0 bases, with 8 bases between them. The CDR3 is 13 residues long. Germline V gene lookup returns CDR1 SGHRS and CDR2 YFSETQ.

This chain uses TRBV6-5 with TRBJ2-7; 9 bases are a match to TRBD1. Trimming at V came to 6 bases and at J to 1 base, leaving 4 bases not matched to a gene. This CDR3 region has 14 residues. The V gene's germline CDR1 is MNHEY and CDR2 SVGAGI. The CDR3 here is CASRRGQGSYEQYF. The CDR3 DNA sequence: TGTGCCAGCAGAAGGGGACAGGGATCCTACGAGCAGTACTTC.

The CDR3 loop reads CASSLSSGVNEKLFF. For the CDR3, the DNA is TGTGCCAGCAGCTTATCATCGGGAGTTAATGAAAAACTGTTTTTT. The chain carries TRBV7-2 and TRBJ1-4; D ambiguous. The CDR3 contains 15 residues. V was pared by 2 bases and J by 4 bases, with 11 bases between. Germline lookup yields CDR1 SGHTA and CDR2 FQGNSA.

As regards this clone: The junction and the germline gene differ at one end; a read error may be behind it. V and J are TRBV25-1 and TRBJ2-3; weak D call: TRBD1 (6 bases). The CDR3 is made up of 12 amino acids. Germline V gene sequence: CDR1 MGHDK, CDR2 SYGVNS. Here the CDR3 DNA reads TGTGCCAGCAGCTGGGACACAAATACGCAGTATTTT. Translating gives CASSWDTNTQYF.

The J gene is TRBJ2-7, the V gene TRBV7-8; 8 bases are shared with TRBD2. Germline-derived CDR1 and CDR2 are SGHVS and FQNEAQ. The CDR3 is made up of 16 amino acids. The ends lost 1 base at V and 2 bases at J; junction bases unmatched: 7. The CDR3 here is CASSLGSTGGAYEQYF. For the CDR3, the DNA is TGTGCCAGCAGCTTAGGATCGACGGGGGGGGCCTACGAGCAGTACTTC. Full variable domain (rest looked up from reference TRBV7-8 and TRBJ2-7): GAGVSQSPRYKVAKRGQDVALRCDPISGHVSLFWYQQALGQGPEFLTYFQNEAQLDKSGLPSDRFFAERPEGSVSTLKIQRTQQEDSAVYLCASSLGSTGGAYEQYFGPGTRLTVT.

This clone has more than one count but fewer than ten. This chain joins TRBV4-1 and TRBJ1-1; the D is unclear. The CDR3 is made up of 12 amino acids. The ends were cut back, 4 bases at V and 6 bases at J, with 9 bases in the middle. Per the germline V gene, CDR1 is MGHRA and CDR2 is YSYEKL. CDR3 sequence (DNA): TGCGCCAGCAGCCGAGGGATCGCTGAAGCTTTCTTT. It yields the protein CASSRGIAEAFF.